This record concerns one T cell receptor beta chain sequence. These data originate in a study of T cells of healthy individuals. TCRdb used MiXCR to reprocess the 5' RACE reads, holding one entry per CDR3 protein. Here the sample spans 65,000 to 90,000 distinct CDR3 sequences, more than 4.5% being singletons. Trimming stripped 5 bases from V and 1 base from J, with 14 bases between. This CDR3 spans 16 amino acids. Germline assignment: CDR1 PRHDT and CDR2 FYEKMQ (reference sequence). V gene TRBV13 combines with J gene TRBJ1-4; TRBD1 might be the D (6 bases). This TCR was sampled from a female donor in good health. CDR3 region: CASSGTGLRTNEKLFF. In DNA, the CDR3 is TGTGCCAGCAGCGGAACAGGGCTAAGAACTAATGAAAAACTGTTTTTT.